This is a list of T cell receptor beta chains from one sample in a study of regulatory T cells in long-lasting Graves disease. TCRdb passed the multiplex PCR reads through MiXCR, listing each CDR3 protein once. The table records some 450,000 distinct CDR3 sequences, about 16% of them present only once. These data also formed part of another study, on T cells in Graves' hyperthyroidism and ophthalmopathy.

The sample here was peripheral blood mononuclear cells (PBMCs), taken at new diagnosis, from a patient treated with antithyroid drugs. These receptors were obtained from a woman aged 25 to 39 with Graves disease. Both conserved end residues are part of each CDR3. A D gene is named only where the DNA matches it firmly. Some rows mark clone size as missing; the rest say once, few, many or name a class of expanded clone.

V,size,D,J,CDR3,DNA
TRBV19,few,TRBD2,TRBJ2-3,CASSTFPGGPTDTQYF,TGTGCCAGTAGTACCTTTCCGGGAGGGCCAACAGATACGCAGTATTTT
TRBV6-2/TRBV6-3,few,TRBD2,TRBJ2-2,CASSETGGPAGELFF,TGTGCCAGCAGTGAAACGGGAGGGCCGGCCGGGGAGCTGTTTTTT
TRBV10-3,-,-,TRBJ1-5,CAAKAQGINQPQHF,TGTGCCGCCAAGGCACAGGGTATCAATCAGCCCCAGCATTTT
TRBV20-1,-,-,TRBJ2-2,CSARTERTGELFF,TGCAGTGCTAGGACTGAAAGGACCGGGGAGCTGTTTTTT
TRBV11-2,many,-,TRBJ2-3,CASSDADTQYF,TGTGCCAGCAGCGACGCAGATACGCAGTATTTT
TRBV11-2,many,TRBD2,TRBJ2-7,CASSSGTSGDSYEQYF,TGTGCCAGCAGCTCCGGGACTAGCGGGGACTCCTACGAGCAGTACTTC
TRBV27,few,-,TRBJ2-2,CASSPLAPPNTGELFF,TGTGCCAGCAGCCCTCTTGCACCTCCGAACACCGGGGAGCTGTTTTTT
TRBV28,few,-,TRBJ1-5,CAGSLGGRVNQPQHF,TGTGCCGGCAGTTTGGGGGGGAGGGTGAATCAGCCCCAGCATTTT
TRBV11-2,-,-,TRBJ2-1,CASSLVANRGGSSLFEQFF,TGTGCCAGCAGCTTAGTGGCCAACAGGGGCGGGAGTAGTTTGTTTGAGCAGTTCTTC
TRBV10-3,-,TRBD2,TRBJ2-1,CAINGAGEYNEQFF,TGTGCCATCAATGGAGCGGGAGAATACAATGAGCAGTTCTTC
TRBV27,many,-,TRBJ2-4,CASSLSRGTLAKNIQYF,TGTGCCAGCAGTTTATCTAGGGGGACCTTAGCCAAAAACATTCAGTACTTC
TRBV7-4,many,TRBD2,TRBJ2-7,CASSLETSGSWESVEQYF,TGTGCCAGCAGCTTAGAGACTAGCGGGAGTTGGGAGTCAGTCGAGCAGTACTTC
TRBV29-1,-,-,TRBJ1-1,CSVTDGVTEAFF,TGCAGCGTTACGGACGGTGTCACTGAAGCTTTCTTT
TRBV4-2,-,-,TRBJ1-1,CASSLLGPGTEAFF,TGTGCCAGCAGCCTTTTAGGGCCAGGGACTGAAGCTTTCTTT
TRBV3-1,many,-,TRBJ1-2,CASSQTGLYGYTF,TGTGCCAGCAGCCAAACAGGCCTCTATGGCTACACCTTC
TRBV24-1,many,-,TRBJ1-2,CATSDYTSNYGYTF,TGTGCCACCAGTGATTATACGTCTAACTATGGCTACACCTTC
TRBV4-3,few,TRBD1,TRBJ2-1,CASSQERQGILNEQFF,TGCGCCAGCAGCCAAGAAAGACAGGGGATACTCAATGAGCAGTTCTTC
TRBV27,-,-,TRBJ1-5,CASSLPGDNQPQHF,TGTGCCAGCAGTTTACCAGGGGACAATCAGCCCCAGCATTTT
TRBV13,few,TRBD1,TRBJ1-2,CASSQGTGASYGYTF,TGTGCCAGCAGCCAAGGGACAGGGGCCAGCTATGGCTACACCTTC
TRBV28,many,-,TRBJ2-1,CASSSLAIGSYNEQFF,TGTGCCAGCAGTTCTCTAGCGATCGGTTCCTACAATGAGCAGTTCTTC
TRBV7-9,-,-,TRBJ2-5,CASSQGPPETQYF,TGTGCCAGCAGCCAGGGGCCCCCAGAGACCCAGTACTTC
TRBV10-3,few,-,TRBJ2-1,CAISVGLAQNEQFF,TGTGCCATCAGTGTAGGGCTAGCTCAGAATGAGCAGTTCTTC
TRBV27,many,-,TRBJ1-1,CASSRTEVTEAFF,TGTGCCAGCAGTCGGACAGAGGTCACTGAAGCTTTCTTT
TRBV28,many,TRBD2,TRBJ2-3,CASRRLAGGSTDTQYF,TGTGCCAGCAGGAGACTAGCGGGAGGGAGCACAGATACGCAGTATTTT
TRBV14,-,-,TRBJ1-2,CASSLTGNRVYGYTF,TGTGCCAGCAGCCTTACAGGGAATCGGGTCTATGGCTACACCTTC
TRBV6-1,many,TRBD1,TRBJ2-7,CASSPPGQPYEQYF,TGTGCCAGCAGTCCTCCGGGACAGCCCTACGAGCAGTACTTC
TRBV2,many,-,TRBJ1-5,CASNRDSAYSNQPQHF,TGTGCCAGCAACCGTGACAGTGCCTATAGCAATCAGCCCCAGCATTTT